The entry below describes one T cell receptor beta chain. Antigen: not known. Germline lookup yields CDR1 MNHEY and CDR2 SVGAGI. V lost 0 bases and J 2 bases, leaving 14 bases between the germline ends. The CDR3 spans 16 residues. The data originate from a study of beta chain bispecific antibodies for T cell cancers. About the research overall: HPB-ALL carried surface TRBV5-5, while Jurkat carried TRBV12-3.

Using its own MiXCR run on the 5' RACE reads, TCRdb lists one record per CDR3 protein. There are 20,000 to 25,000 distinct CDR3 sequences in the sample; about 2% occur only once, and around 5.2% lies in the top ten. Expansion lasted 2 to 3 days, with either anti-CD3 antibody OKT3 or CD3/CD28 beads. Anti-TRBV12 bispecific coculture of Jurkat cells with normal T cells. Study-wide results and limits: Anti-TRBV12 exposure, compared with anti-CD19, reduced the TRBV12-3 proportion of TRBV signal by 98.9%. In these mixed samples, most targeted TRBV reads derived from the leukemia cell line. The anti-TRBV5-5 antibody also binds TRBV5-6, a similar gene.

The V and J genes are TRBV6-5 and TRBJ2-7, with no clear D. The sequences come from healthy donor T cells cultured with leukemia cells, collected from a culture containing a bispecific antibody targeting TCR Vbeta12. The sequence was obtained from a human donor in good health. Some clones in this sample may be carry-over from other donors' samples. CDR3 DNA: TGTGCCAGCAGTTACTCTGCGGACGGCGACACCTACGAGCAGTACTTC. Translating gives CASSYSADGDTYEQYF.